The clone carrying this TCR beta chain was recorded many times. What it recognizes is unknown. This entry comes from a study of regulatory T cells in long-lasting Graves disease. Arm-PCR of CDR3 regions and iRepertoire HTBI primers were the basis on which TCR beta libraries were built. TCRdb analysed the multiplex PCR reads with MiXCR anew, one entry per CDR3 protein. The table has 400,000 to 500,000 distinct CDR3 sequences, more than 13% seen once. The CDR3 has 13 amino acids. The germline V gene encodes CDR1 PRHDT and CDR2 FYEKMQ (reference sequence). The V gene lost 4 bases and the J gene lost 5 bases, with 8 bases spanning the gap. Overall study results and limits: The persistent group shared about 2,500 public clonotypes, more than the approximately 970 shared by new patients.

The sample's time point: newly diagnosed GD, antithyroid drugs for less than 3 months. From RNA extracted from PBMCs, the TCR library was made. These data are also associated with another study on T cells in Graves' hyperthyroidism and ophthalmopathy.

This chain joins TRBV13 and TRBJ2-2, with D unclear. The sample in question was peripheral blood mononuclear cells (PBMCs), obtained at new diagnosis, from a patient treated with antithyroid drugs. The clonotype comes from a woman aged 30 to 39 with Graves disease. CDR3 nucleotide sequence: TGTGCCAGCAGCTCCTCGGCAACCGGGGAGCTGTTTTTT. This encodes CASSSSATGELFF.